The clone carrying this T cell receptor (beta chain) has a handful of counts. This CDR3 comprises 12 residues. Germline V gives CDR1 DFQATT, CDR2 SNEGSKA (reference sequence). Trimming took 3 bases from V and 2 from J, leaving 7 bases between them. The data derive from a study of blood T cell repertoires in COVID-19. Study background: Sites in the United States, Italy and Spain provided acute and convalescent COVID-19 samples. Sample material is recorded as cDNA or gDNA derived from T cells, B-cell-depleted T cells, or PBMCs.

Original processing methods: It was from reference gene primer amplification that nucleated cell counts were estimated. Data came from immunoSEQ multiplex PCR; TCRdb stores just in-frame clones and leaves some out. D and trimming were read from the DNA, whereas the V and J calls and clone size are those reported in that table. The top ten clones hold 12% of a sample with over 65,000 clones, roughly 80% of them seen once. V gene TRBV20-1 combines with J gene TRBJ2-5; D is uncertain. The receptor was isolated from a woman in her 40s with active or convalescent COVID-19. What was sequenced was peripheral blood. The CDR3 loop reads CSASGVQETQYF. CDR3 coding DNA: TGCAGTGCTAGTGGAGTGCAAGAGACCCAGTACTTC.